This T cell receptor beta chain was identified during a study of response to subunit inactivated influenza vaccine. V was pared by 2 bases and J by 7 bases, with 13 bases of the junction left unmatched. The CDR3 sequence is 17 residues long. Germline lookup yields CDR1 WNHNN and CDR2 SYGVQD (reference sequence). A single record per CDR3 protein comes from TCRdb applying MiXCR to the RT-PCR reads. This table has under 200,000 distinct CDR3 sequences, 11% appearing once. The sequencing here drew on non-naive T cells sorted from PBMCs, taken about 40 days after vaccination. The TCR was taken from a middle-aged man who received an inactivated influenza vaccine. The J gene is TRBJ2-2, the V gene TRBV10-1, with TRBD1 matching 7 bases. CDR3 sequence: CASSEILAGGHGGELFF. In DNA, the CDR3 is TGCGCCAGCAGTGAGATTTTGGCAGGGGGTCATGGCGGGGAGCTGTTTTTT.